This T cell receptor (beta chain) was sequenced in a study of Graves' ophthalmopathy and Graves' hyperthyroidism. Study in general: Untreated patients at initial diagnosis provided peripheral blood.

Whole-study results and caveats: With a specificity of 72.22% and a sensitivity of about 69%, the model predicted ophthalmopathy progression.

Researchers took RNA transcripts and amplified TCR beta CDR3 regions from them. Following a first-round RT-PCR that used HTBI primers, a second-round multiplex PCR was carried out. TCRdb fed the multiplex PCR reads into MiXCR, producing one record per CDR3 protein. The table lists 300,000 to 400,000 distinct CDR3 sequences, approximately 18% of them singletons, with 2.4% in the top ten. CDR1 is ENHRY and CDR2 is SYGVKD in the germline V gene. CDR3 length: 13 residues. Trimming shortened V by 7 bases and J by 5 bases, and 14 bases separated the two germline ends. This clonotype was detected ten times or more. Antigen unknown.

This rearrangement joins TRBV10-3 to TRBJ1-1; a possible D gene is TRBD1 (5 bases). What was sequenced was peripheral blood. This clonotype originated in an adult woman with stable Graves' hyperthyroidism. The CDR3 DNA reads TGTGCCATCACCCCTAGGGGAGAGACTGAAGCTTTCTTT. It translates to CAITPRGETEAFF.